Listed here are 18 T cell receptor beta chains from one sample, sequenced in a study of identical twins. TCRdb called the 5' RACE reads again in MiXCR, with one record for every CDR3 protein. The data contain 400,000 to 550,000 distinct CDR3 sequences, roughly a fifth of them seen just once; the ten biggest clones take up 0.8% to 1%. This sample also belongs to another study, concerning T cells expressing NK-cell markers.

Sequencing was done on a sample of CD4+ T cells sorted from blood. These receptors were collected from a woman aged 18-30 years in good health.

The CDR3 region is CASSRGGSQTGELFF. Here the CDR3 DNA reads TGTGCCAGCAGCCGGGGGGGGAGCCAGACCGGGGAGCTGTTTTTT. The rearrangement joins TRBV7-2 to TRBJ2-2, with 8 bases identical to TRBD2. This CDR3 has 15 residues. J was trimmed by 5 bases and V by 5 bases; bases with no gene match: 7. The germline V gene encodes CDR1 SGHTA and CDR2 FQGNSA.

In its sample, this clonotype was seen a few times. The chain carries TRBV5-6 and TRBJ1-6, with 9 bases identical to TRBD1. Trimming cost V 2 bases and J 7 bases; bases outside gene matches: 10. The germline V gene encodes CDR1 SGHDT and CDR2 YYEEEE. The length of the CDR3 is 17 residues. CDR3 sequence reads: CASSLSTGTGRNSPLHF. CDR3 DNA: TGTGCCAGCAGCTTATCGACTGGGACAGGGCGAAATTCACCCCTCCACTTT.

This chain uses TRBV5-1 with TRBJ2-7, with 11 bases fitting TRBD1. This CDR3 contains 18 residues. The V gene's germline CDR1 is SGHRS and CDR2 YFSETQ. Trimming cost V 0 bases and J 3 bases; bases outside gene matches: 11. CDR3 nucleotides: TGCGCCAGCAGCTTGGAGGGGGACAGGGGGGGACTGATCTACGAGCAGTACTTC. It encodes CASSLEGDRGGLIYEQYF.

The rearrangement uses TRBV9 and TRBJ2-5, with D perhaps TRBD1 (6 bases). This CDR3 contains 15 residues. V lost 0 bases and J lost 4, with 13 bases in between. Germline V gene data show CDR1 as SGDLS and CDR2 as YYNGEE. CDR3 nucleotides: TGTGCCAGCAGCGTAGATCGAGGCAGGGGAGAGACCCAGTACTTC. Translation gives CASSVDRGRGETQYF.

The J gene is TRBJ2-7, the V gene TRBV20-1; 7 nucleotides line up with TRBD1. Looked up from germline, CDR1 is DFQATT and CDR2 is SNEGSKA (reference sequence). The CDR3 sequence is 14 residues long. The V segment lost 6 bases and the J segment 1 base; nucleotides outside the gene matches: 9. The CDR3 spells CSALKQGISYEQYF. Written as DNA, the CDR3 is TGCAGTGCGCTCAAACAGGGGATTTCCTACGAGCAGTACTTC.

The chain joins TRBV6-5 to TRBJ2-3, with TRBD2 matching over 10 bases. With V trimmed by 6 bases and J by 4 bases, 7 bases remained unmatched. Germline V lookup: CDR1 MNHEY, CDR2 SVGAGI. This CDR3 has 15 amino acids. Here the CDR3 DNA reads TGTGCCAGCAGCTACGTGAGCGGGAGGGCAGATACGCAGTATTTT. It encodes CASSYVSGRADTQYF.

The chain carries TRBV3-1 and TRBJ2-5, with 8 bases identical to TRBD1. CDR1 and CDR2 (germline): LGHDT, YNNKEL (reference sequence). J was trimmed by 5 bases and V by 1 base; bases with no gene match: 9. This CDR3 has 16 residues. CDR3 in DNA: TGTGCCAGCAGCCAAGCTCCCGGACAGGGTGAGGAGACCCAGTACTTC. Translated, it gives CASSQAPGQGEETQYF.

The chain couples TRBV2 to TRBJ2-3; the match to TRBD2 covers 8 bases. After removal of 7 bases from V and 2 bases from J, the junction contained 5 bases not matched to a gene. CDR3 length equals 14 residues. Germline V gene lookup returns CDR1 SNHLY and CDR2 FYNNEI. The CDR3 nucleotides are TGTGCCAGCAAGGATAGCGGGGTCACAGATACGCAGTATTTT. Protein: CASKDSGVTDTQYF.

The chain carries TRBV6-1 and TRBJ1-1; the match to TRBD1 covers 7 bases. The CDR3 consists of 15 residues. Germline CDR1 and CDR2: MNHNS and SASEGT. V shed 6 bases, J shed 4 bases, and the junction held 11 bases outside the gene matches. The CDR3 nucleotides read TGTGCCAGCAGACTATACGACAGGGCGGCCACTGAAGCTTTCTTT. Protein product: CASRLYDRAATEAFF.

This clonotype has just a few counts. The V and J genes are TRBV20-1 and TRBJ1-1; possibly TRBD1 for D (6 bases). The CDR3 sequence is 12 residues long. Looked up from germline, CDR1 is DFQATT and CDR2 is SNEGSKA (reference sequence). V dropped 0 bases and J dropped 7 bases, with 9 bases sitting between them. Here the CDR3 reads CSAREGAGEAFF. The CDR3, as DNA: TGCAGTGCTAGAGAGGGGGCCGGTGAAGCTTTCTTT.

In its sample, this clonotype was seen many times. The rearrangement joins TRBV7-9 to TRBJ1-1, with D hard to call. The germline V and J ends were trimmed by 6 bases and 0 bases, with 8 bases remaining between them. Germline V gives CDR1 SEHNR, CDR2 FQNEAQ (reference sequence). This CDR3 has 13 amino acids. The CDR3 nucleotides are TGTGCCAGCAGTTCTCAGTTGAACACTGAAGCTTTCTTT. It encodes CASSSQLNTEAFF.

This clonotype has ten or more counts. This sequence joins TRBV11-2 and TRBJ2-7, with D perhaps matching TRBD2 (6 bases). Trimming cost V 1 base and J 0 bases, with 13 bases left between them. Germline V CDR1 and CDR2: SGHAT, FQNNGV. The CDR3 totals 16 residues. CDR3 residues: CASSLVGGRSSYEQYF. CDR3 DNA sequence: TGTGCCAGCAGCTTAGTTGGGGGGAGAAGCTCCTACGAGCAGTACTTC.

The chain carries TRBV10-3 and TRBJ2-7, with 9 bases matching TRBD1. The CDR3 has 14 amino acids. Losses at the gene ends were 6 bases for V and 3 bases for J; bases not matched to a gene: 6. CDR1 and CDR2 from the germline V gene are ENHRY and SYGVKD. Written as DNA, the CDR3 is TGTGCCATCAGAGAACCGGACAGGGGCTACGAGCAGTACTTC. Amino acid sequence: CAIREPDRGYEQYF.

The chain employs TRBV9 and TRBJ2-5; the match to TRBD2 covers 9 bases. Trimming took 1 base from V and 5 from J; bases not matched to a gene: 6. CDR3 length: 15 amino acids. Germline CDR1 reads SGDLS; CDR2 reads YYNGEE. This chain's CDR3 is CASSVSIAGAETQYF. The CDR3 nucleotides read TGTGCCAGCAGCGTATCGATAGCGGGAGCGGAGACCCAGTACTTC.

The chain is built from TRBV12-3 or TRBV12-4 and TRBJ1-2; D is perhaps TRBD1 (5 bases). This CDR3 contains 11 residues. V gave up 7 bases and J gave up 4 bases, with 7 bases separating them. CDR3 residues: CASKTAYGYTF. The CDR3 bases are TGTGCCAGCAAGACAGCCTATGGCTACACCTTC.

Regarding this clonotype: One base away lies a much larger clone, so this may be a sequencing read error. CDR3 DNA sequence: TGCGCCAGCAGCTTGGACGACCAAGAGACCCAGTACTTC. It codes for CASSLDDQETQYF. The chain has TRBV5-1 and TRBJ2-5; no definite D call. Germline V gene lookup returns CDR1 SGHRS and CDR2 YFSETQ. Trimming took off 0 bases at V and 0 bases at J, with 3 bases between the two ends. This CDR3 contains 13 residues.

There are a few counts of this clonotype. The rearrangement uses TRBV3-1 and TRBJ2-1; TRBD2 agrees at 8 bases. J was trimmed by 3 bases and V by 8 bases; bases with no gene match: 6. Germline-derived CDR1 and CDR2 are LGHDT and YNNKEL (reference sequence). The CDR3 is made up of 14 amino acids. Here the CDR3 reads CASQREPFYNEQFF. CDR3 nucleotides: TGTGCCAGCCAGCGGGAGCCCTTCTACAATGAGCAGTTCTTC.

V is TRBV20-1 and J is TRBJ1-1; the D is unclear. The germline gives CDR1 DFQATT, CDR2 SNEGSKA (reference sequence). This CDR3 region has 14 residues. V shed 6 bases and J shed 0 bases, with 14 bases lying between them. CDR3 DNA sequence: TGCAGTGCATTCCCTCGGAACTTGAACACTGAAGCTTTCTTT. This sequence encodes CSAFPRNLNTEAFF.